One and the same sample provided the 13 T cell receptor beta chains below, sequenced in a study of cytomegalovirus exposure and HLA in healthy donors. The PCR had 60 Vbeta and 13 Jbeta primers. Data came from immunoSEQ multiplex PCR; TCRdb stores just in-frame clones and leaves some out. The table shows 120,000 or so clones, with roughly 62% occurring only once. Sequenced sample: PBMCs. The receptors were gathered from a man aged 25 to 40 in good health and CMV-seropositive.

As DNA, the CDR3 is TGTGCCAGCAGCTCCGACAGGGGGTATCAGCCCCAGCATTTT. Translation gives CASSSDRGYQPQHF. V is TRBV7-9 and J is TRBJ1-5; TRBD1 matches 9 bases. CDR1 is SEHNR, CDR2 FQNEAQ, per germline (reference sequence). The CDR3 has 14 amino acids. V lost 4 bases to trimming and J lost 5 bases; unmatched junction nucleotides: 3.

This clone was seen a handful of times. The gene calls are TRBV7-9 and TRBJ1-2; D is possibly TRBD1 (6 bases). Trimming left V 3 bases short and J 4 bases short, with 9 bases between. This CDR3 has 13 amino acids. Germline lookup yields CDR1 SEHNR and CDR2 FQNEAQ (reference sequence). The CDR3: CASSFGQSYGYTF. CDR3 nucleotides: TGTGCCAGCAGCTTCGGACAGTCCTATGGCTACACCTTC.

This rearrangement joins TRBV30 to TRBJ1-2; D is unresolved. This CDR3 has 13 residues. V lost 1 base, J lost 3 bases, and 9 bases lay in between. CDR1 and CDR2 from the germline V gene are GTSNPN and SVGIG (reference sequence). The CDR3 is CAWSENIYYGYTF. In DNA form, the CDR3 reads TGTGCCTGGAGTGAGAACATTTACTATGGCTACACCTTC.

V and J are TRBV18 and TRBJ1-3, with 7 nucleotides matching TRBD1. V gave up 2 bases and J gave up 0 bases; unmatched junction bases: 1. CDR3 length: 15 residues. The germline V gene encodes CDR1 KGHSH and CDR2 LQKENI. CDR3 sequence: CASSPGTDSGNTIYF. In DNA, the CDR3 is TGTGCCAGCTCACCAGGGACAGACTCTGGAAACACCATATATTTT. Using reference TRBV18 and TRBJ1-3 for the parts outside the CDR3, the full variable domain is NAGVMQNPRHLVRRRGQEARLRCSPMKGHSHVYWYRQLPEEGLKFMVYLQKENIIDESGMPKERFSAEFPKEGPSILRIQQVVRGDSAAYFCASSPGTDSGNTIYFGEGSWLTVV.

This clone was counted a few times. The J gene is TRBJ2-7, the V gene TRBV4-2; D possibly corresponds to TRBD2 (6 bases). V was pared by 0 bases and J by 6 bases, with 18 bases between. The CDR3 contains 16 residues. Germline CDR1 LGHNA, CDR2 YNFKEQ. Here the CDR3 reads CASSQEGKGGPGEQYF. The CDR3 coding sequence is TGTGCCAGCAGCCAAGAAGGCAAGGGAGGCCCCGGCGAGCAGTACTTC.

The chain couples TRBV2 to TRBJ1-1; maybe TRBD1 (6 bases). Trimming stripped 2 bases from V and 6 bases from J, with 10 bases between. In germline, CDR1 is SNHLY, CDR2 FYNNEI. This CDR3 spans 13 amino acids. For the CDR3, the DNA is TGTGCCAGCAGTGAACAGGGGATGCCTGAAGCTTTCTTT. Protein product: CASSEQGMPEAFF.

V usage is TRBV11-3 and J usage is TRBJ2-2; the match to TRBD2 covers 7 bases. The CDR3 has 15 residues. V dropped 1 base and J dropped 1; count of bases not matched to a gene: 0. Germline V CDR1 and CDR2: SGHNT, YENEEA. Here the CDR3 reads CASSLGGGNTGELFF. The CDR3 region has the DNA TGTGCCAGCAGCTTAGGCGGGGGGAACACCGGGGAGCTGTTTTTT.

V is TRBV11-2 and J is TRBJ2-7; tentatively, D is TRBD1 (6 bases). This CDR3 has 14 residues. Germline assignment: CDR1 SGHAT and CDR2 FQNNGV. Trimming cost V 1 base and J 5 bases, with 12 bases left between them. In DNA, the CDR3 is TGTGCCAGCAGCTTAGTAAGCAGGGGCGACGAGCAGTACTTC. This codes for CASSLVSRGDEQYF.

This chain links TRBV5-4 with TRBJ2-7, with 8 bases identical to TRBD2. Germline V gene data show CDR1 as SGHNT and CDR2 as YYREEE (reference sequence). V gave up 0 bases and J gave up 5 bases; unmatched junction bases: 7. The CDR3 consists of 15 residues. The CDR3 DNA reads TGTGCCAGCAGCTTGGAAGTCGGGAGGGCCCACGAGCAGTACTTC. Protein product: CASSLEVGRAHEQYF.

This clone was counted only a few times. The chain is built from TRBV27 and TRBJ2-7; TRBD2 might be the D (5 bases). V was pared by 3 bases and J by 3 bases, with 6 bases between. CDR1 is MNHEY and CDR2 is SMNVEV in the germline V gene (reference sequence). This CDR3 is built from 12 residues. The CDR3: CASSFRGYEQYF. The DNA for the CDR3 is TGTGCCAGCAGTTTCCGGGGCTACGAGCAGTACTTC.

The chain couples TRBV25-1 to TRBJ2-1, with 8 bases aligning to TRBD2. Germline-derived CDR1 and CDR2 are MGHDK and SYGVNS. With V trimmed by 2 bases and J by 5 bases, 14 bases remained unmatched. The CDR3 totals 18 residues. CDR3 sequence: CASSEMGAGGRTHNEQFF. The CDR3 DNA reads TGTGCCAGCAGTGAAATGGGCGCTGGCGGGAGGACCCACAATGAGCAGTTCTTC.

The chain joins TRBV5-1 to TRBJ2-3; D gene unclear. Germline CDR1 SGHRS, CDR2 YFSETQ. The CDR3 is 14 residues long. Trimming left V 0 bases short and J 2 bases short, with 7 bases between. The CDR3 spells CASSLGSLTDTQYF. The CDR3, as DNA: TGCGCCAGCAGCTTGGGTAGCCTCACAGATACGCAGTATTTT.

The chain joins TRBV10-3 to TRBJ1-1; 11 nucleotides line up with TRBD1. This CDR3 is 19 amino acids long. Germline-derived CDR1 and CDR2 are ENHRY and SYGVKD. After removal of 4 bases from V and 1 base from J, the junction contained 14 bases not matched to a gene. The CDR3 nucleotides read TGTGCCATCAGTGGGGGGGGCGGGACAGGGGGTATAGCGAACACTGAAGCTTTCTTT. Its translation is CAISGGGGTGGIANTEAFF.